Sequencing of this T cell receptor (beta chain) was carried out in a study of breast tumors, draining lymph nodes, adjacent tissues. General study points: Tumors had less TCR diversity than lymph nodes, more than nontumor tissue. Tumor T cell lymph node origin was a supported hypothesis, not proven. Findings are consistent with lymph node origin and intratumoral expansion of most tumor T cells.

This clonotype was found many times. Its antigen remains unknown. Samples came from axillary lymph nodes draining the breast cancer. TCRdb redid the calling of the multiplex PCR reads with MiXCR, one entry per CDR3 protein. Found here are fewer than 90,000 distinct CDR3 sequences, more than 25% of them singletons; the top ten hold 8.1%. The sample was axillary lymph node tissue. This sequence was found in a female donor with breast cancer. Some clones in this sample may be carry-over from other donors' samples.

CDR3 sequence: CASAVAYEQYF. DNA of the CDR3: TGTGCCAGCGCTGTAGCCTACGAGCAGTACTTC. This chain joins TRBV7-2 and TRBJ2-7; D unclear. The CDR3 contains 11 residues. Between the trimmed V and J ends, which lost 8 bases and 2 bases, there was a span of 7 bases. Germline V gives CDR1 SGHTA, CDR2 FQGNSA.